One and the same sample provided the 13 T cell receptor beta chains below, sequenced in a study of regulatory T cells in long-lasting Graves disease. The time point denotes: newly diagnosed GD, antithyroid drugs for less than 3 months. The TCR library was made from RNA extracted from PBMCs. Sequencing libraries for TCR beta were prepared with iRepertoire HTBI primers and Arm-PCR of CDR3 regions. TCRdb recomputed calls from the multiplex PCR reads with MiXCR, one row per CDR3 protein. The profile covers some 560,000 distinct CDR3 sequences, with 15% to 20% appearing a single time and approximately 25% taken by the ten largest. The same sample was also used in a study of T cells in Graves' hyperthyroidism and ophthalmopathy.

The sequenced sample was peripheral blood mononuclear cells (PBMCs), obtained at new diagnosis, from a patient treated with antithyroid drugs. The receptors here all came from a woman aged 35-65 years with Graves disease.

This clonotype has at least ten counts. V usage is TRBV20-1 and J usage is TRBJ1-2; D is perhaps TRBD1 (5 bases). The CDR3 extends over 10 amino acids. V shed 7 bases and J shed 6 bases, with 9 bases lying between them. The V gene's germline CDR1 is DFQATT and CDR2 SNEGSKA (reference sequence). In nucleotides, the CDR3 is TGCAGTGTCCCAGGGAATGGCTACACCTTC. Its protein product is CSVPGNGYTF.

Ten or more counts support this clonotype. The gene calls are TRBV2 and TRBJ2-7, with D hard to call. The ends were cut back, 3 bases at V and 0 bases at J, with 15 bases in the middle. Germline CDR1 reads SNHLY; CDR2 reads FYNNEI. This CDR3 is 16 amino acids long. The CDR3 DNA sequence: TGTGCCAGCAGTGAGGAGTCCCCCCCTAGCTCCTACGAGCAGTACTTC. Encoded protein: CASSEESPPSSYEQYF.

This clonotype has more than one count but fewer than ten. This chain joins TRBV28 and TRBJ2-2; D call uncertain. The CDR3 loop spans 12 amino acids. The germline CDR1 and CDR2 sequences are MDHEN and SYDVKM. Trimming took 8 bases from V and 6 from J, leaving 10 bases between them. CDR3 sequence (DNA): TGTGCCAGCGAAGTAGCCTCCGGGGAGCTGTTTTTT. Its translation: CASEVASGELFF.

This clonotype was picked up many times. The chain couples TRBV28 to TRBJ2-5; D possibly corresponds to TRBD2 (7 bases). The CDR3 extends over 14 amino acids. Trimming shortened V by 8 bases and J by 4 bases, and 17 bases separated the two germline ends. In germline, CDR1 is MDHEN, CDR2 SYDVKM. The CDR3 here is CASGATGRGETQYF. The CDR3 DNA reads TGTGCCAGCGGGGCAACAGGGAGGGGAGAGACCCAGTACTTC.

This clonotype came up many times. J is TRBJ2-7 and V is TRBV10-3, with 11 bases matching TRBD2. Germline-derived CDR1 and CDR2 are ENHRY and SYGVKD. The CDR3 runs to 16 residues. V dropped 7 bases and J dropped 4; count of bases not matched to a gene: 12. CDR3 DNA: TGTGCCATCACCCAAAGGGTGGGACTAGCGGCTTACGAGCAGTACTTC. Residues: CAITQRVGLAAYEQYF.

This clonotype was seen ten or more times. This chain links TRBV7-2 with TRBJ2-1; D is unresolved. With 1 base removed from V and 12 bases from J, the gap between germline ends came to 10 bases. The CDR3 loop spans 12 amino acids. Germline lookup yields CDR1 SGHTA and CDR2 FQGNSA. This chain's CDR3 is CASSLVGFGQFF. The CDR3 DNA reads as TGTGCCAGCAGCTTAGTAGGATTTGGGCAGTTCTTC.

This clonotype was seen repeatedly, ten times or more. V is TRBV11-2 and J is TRBJ1-2; D is perhaps TRBD1 (5 bases). Trimming stripped 6 bases from V and 4 bases from J, with 12 bases between. The CDR3 consists of 13 residues. CDR1 SGHAT and CDR2 FQNNGV come from the germline V gene. This chain's CDR3 is CASSPGGSYGYTF. The CDR3 DNA sequence: TGTGCCAGCAGTCCCGGGGGGAGCTATGGCTACACCTTC.

The chain uses TRBV9 and TRBJ1-5; the D gene is possibly TRBD1 (5 bases). The CDR3 extends over 14 amino acids. V lost 3 bases to trimming and J lost 3 bases, with 10 bases between them. The germline V gene encodes CDR1 SGDLS and CDR2 YYNGEE. The CDR3 DNA reads TGTGCCAGCAGCGGAGAGGGGATCAATCAGCCCCAGCATTTT. Protein: CASSGEGINQPQHF.

This clonotype was observed a few times. The chain has TRBV27 and TRBJ1-2, with D tentatively TRBD1 (5 bases). V lost 0 bases and J lost 8, with 16 bases in between. The CDR3 runs to 15 residues. In germline, CDR1 is MNHEY, CDR2 SMNVEV (reference sequence). The CDR3 DNA follows: TGTGCCAGCAGTTTATCCGGGACGAACCTTGGGGGCTACACCTTC. It is translated as CASSLSGTNLGGYTF.

This clonotype has a count of ten or more. The chain employs TRBV12-3 or TRBV12-4 and TRBJ1-5; D is uncertain. CDR3 length equals 15 residues. V dropped 2 bases and J dropped 2 bases, with 10 bases sitting between them. Here the CDR3 DNA reads TGTGCCAGCAGTTTATCGGGGTTCGGCAATCAGCCCCAGCATTTT. It yields the protein CASSLSGFGNQPQHF.

In this sample, this clonotype turned up many times. The chain has TRBV11-1 and TRBJ2-5; D gene uncertain. Germline V gene data show CDR1 as SGHAT and CDR2 as FQDESV (reference sequence). The V end was cut by 1 base, the J end by 2 bases, with 8 bases between. This CDR3 region has 14 residues. The chain's CDR3 is CASSLDRWQETQYF. The CDR3 region has the DNA TGTGCCAGCAGCTTAGATCGGTGGCAAGAGACCCAGTACTTC.

This clonotype was counted at least ten times. The CDR3 nucleotides read TGTGCCAGCAGTCGGGAGGGGACGGAAAAAGAGACCCAGTACTTC. Amino acids: CASSREGTEKETQYF. J is TRBJ2-5 and V is TRBV2; 8 bases line up with TRBD2. V lost 5 bases, J lost 3 bases, and 8 bases stayed unmatched. The CDR3 has 15 residues. CDR1 and CDR2 (germline): SNHLY, FYNNEI. Variable domain in full (rest from reference TRBV2 and TRBJ2-5): EPEVTQTPSHQVTQMGQEVILRCVPISNHLYFYWYRQILGQKVEFLVSFYNNEISEKSEIFDDQFSVERPDGSNFTLKIRSTKLEDSAMYFCASSREGTEKETQYFGPGTRLLVL.

This clonotype was found many times. V and J are TRBV30 and TRBJ2-1, with TRBD2 matching 8 bases. This CDR3 spans 15 amino acids. After removal of 1 base from V and 2 bases from J, the junction contained 4 bases not matched to a gene. From germline, CDR1 is GTSNPN and CDR2 SVGIG (reference sequence). The CDR3 region is CAWSGQRGTYNEQFF. DNA of the CDR3: TGTGCCTGGAGTGGGCAGCGGGGGACCTACAATGAGCAGTTCTTC.